The clone carrying this T cell receptor (beta chain) has at least ten counts. The sample comes from a study of CD8+CD57+ T cells in acquired aplastic anemia. An expansion of CD8+CD57+ cells by flow cytometry had been shown in patients chosen for sequencing. From germline, CDR1 is SGHVS and CDR2 FQNEAQ. This CDR3 has 16 residues. Trimming took 1 base from V and 3 from J; bases not matched to a gene: 4. TCR beta VDJ and CDR3 profiles were obtained from a genomic DNA template. TCRdb processed the reads anew with MiXCR; each CDR3 protein has one entry. The sample lists approximately 250,000 distinct CDR3 sequences, approximately 82% occurring once.

Sequencing input: sorted CD4+, CD8+, or CD8+CD57+ T cells (not recorded which) from PBMCs. The V gene is TRBV7-8, the J gene TRBJ2-3, with 10 bases identical to TRBD1. This TCR was sampled from a human donor with aplastic anemia. The CDR3 sequence: CASSLGGQGPTDTQYF. CDR3 bases: TGTGCCAGCAGCTTAGGGGGACAGGGGCCTACAGATACGCAGTATTTT.